The rows below give T cell receptor beta chains drawn from one sample of a study of immune evolution from preneoplasia to lung adenocarcinoma. Profiling relied on immunoSEQ multiplex PCR, and the TCRdb table lists in-frame clones only, not all of them. The sample lists approximately 17,000 clones; 65% to 90% were seen once. Sequencing was performed on FFPE invasive lung adenocarcinoma tissue. The receptors shown here come from a person aged 70 to 80 with invasive lung adenocarcinoma. The CDR3 runs from the conserved cysteine through the conserved F or W. The order of the fields is D gene, J gene, V gene, clone size, CDR3 protein, CDR3 DNA. D genes are given only for firm matches. Clone size is not always given. Where it is, it says once, few, many or a class for expanded clones.

D gene: NA
J gene: TRBJ2-7
V gene: TRBV5-1
clone size: NA
CDR3 protein: CASSLGVNYEQYF
CDR3 DNA: TGCGCCAGCAGCTTGGGGGTCAACTACGAGCAGTACTTC

D gene: NA
J gene: TRBJ2-3
V gene: TRBV7-9
clone size: NA
CDR3 protein: CAGGAGDTQYF
CDR3 DNA: TGTGCCGGGGGGGCGGGGGATACGCAGTATTTT

D gene: TRBD2
J gene: TRBJ2-7
V gene: TRBV5-4
clone size: NA
CDR3 protein: CASSLPPVPGLAGGHYEQYF
CDR3 DNA: TGTGCCAGCAGCTTACCCCCTGTCCCGGGACTAGCGGGGGGGCATTATGAGCAGTACTTC

D gene: NA
J gene: TRBJ1-2
V gene: TRBV6-5
clone size: NA
CDR3 protein: CASSYKQGAAVYGYTF
CDR3 DNA: TGTGCCAGCAGTTACAAACAGGGTGCGGCTGTCTATGGCTACACCTTC

D gene: TRBD1
J gene: TRBJ2-3
V gene: TRBV28
clone size: NA
CDR3 protein: CASTRGRVEYF
CDR3 DNA: TGTGCCAGCACGAGGGGGCGGGTTGAGTATTTT

D gene: NA
J gene: TRBJ2-1
V gene: TRBV14
clone size: NA
CDR3 protein: CASSQVSPKTGYNEQFF
CDR3 DNA: TGTGCCAGCAGCCAAGTGTCTCCTAAGACTGGATACAATGAGCAGTTCTTC

D gene: TRBD1
J gene: TRBJ2-7
V gene: TRBV30
clone size: NA
CDR3 protein: CAWSVGQGAGEQYF
CDR3 DNA: TGTGCCTGGAGTGTGGGGCAGGGGGCCGGCGAGCAGTACTTC

D gene: NA
J gene: TRBJ1-2
V gene: TRBV27
clone size: NA
CDR3 protein: CASSFGGPGGYTF
CDR3 DNA: TGTGCCAGCAGTTTCGGAGGCCCGGGGGGCTACACCTTC

D gene: NA
J gene: TRBJ2-7
V gene: TRBV27
clone size: NA
CDR3 protein: CASSLSFSYEQYF
CDR3 DNA: TGTGCCAGCAGTTTATCTTTCTCCTACGAGCAGTACTTC

D gene: NA
J gene: TRBJ2-1
V gene: TRBV6-6
clone size: NA
CDR3 protein: CASSHQGNRDEQFF
CDR3 DNA: TGTGCCAGCAGTCACCAGGGGAATCGGGATGAGCAGTTCTTC

D gene: TRBD2
J gene: TRBJ2-3
V gene: TRBV7-3
clone size: NA
CDR3 protein: CASSPRTSADTQYF
CDR3 DNA: TGTGCCAGCAGCCCCCGGACTAGCGCGGATACGCAGTATTTT

D gene: TRBD1
J gene: TRBJ1-1
V gene: TRBV2
clone size: NA
CDR3 protein: CASSRTQGVGTEAFF
CDR3 DNA: TGTGCCAGCAGTAGAACCCAGGGGGTGGGGACTGAAGCTTTCTTT

D gene: TRBD2
J gene: TRBJ2-2
V gene: TRBV5-4
clone size: NA
CDR3 protein: CASSLSLAGGTGELFF
CDR3 DNA: TGTGCCAGCAGCTTGTCCCTAGCGGGAGGGACCGGGGAGCTGTTTTTT

D gene: NA
J gene: TRBJ2-3
V gene: TRBV28
clone size: NA
CDR3 protein: CASSLSGRDTQYF
CDR3 DNA: TGTGCCAGCAGTTTATCAGGGCGAGATACGCAGTATTTT

D gene: NA
J gene: TRBJ2-1
V gene: TRBV6-1
clone size: NA
CDR3 protein: CASSGSSGAFSYNEQFF
CDR3 DNA: TGTGCCAGCAGTGGCTCGTCCGGGGCCTTCTCCTACAATGAGCAGTTCTTC

D gene: TRBD1
J gene: TRBJ1-1
V gene: TRBV19
clone size: NA
CDR3 protein: CASSRQGRGTEAFF
CDR3 DNA: TGTGCCAGTAGCCGACAGGGGAGGGGCACTGAAGCTTTCTTT

D gene: NA
J gene: TRBJ1-1
V gene: TRBV6-5
clone size: NA
CDR3 protein: CASSYSREGNTEAFF
CDR3 DNA: TGTGCCAGCAGTTACTCCCGGGAGGGGAACACTGAAGCTTTCTTT

D gene: NA
J gene: TRBJ1-2
V gene: TRBV30
clone size: NA
CDR3 protein: CAWSGGAYGYTF
CDR3 DNA: TGTGCCTGGAGTGGGGGAGCCTATGGCTACACCTTC

D gene: TRBD2
J gene: TRBJ2-3
V gene: TRBV7-2
clone size: NA
CDR3 protein: CASSLLGGDSTDTQYF
CDR3 DNA: TGTGCCAGCAGCCTCCTCGGGGGGGATAGCACAGATACGCAGTATTTT

D gene: NA
J gene: TRBJ2-2
V gene: TRBV18
clone size: once
CDR3 protein: CASSPLPASAALANTGELFF
CDR3 DNA: TGTGCCAGCTCACCACTCCCGGCCTCGGCTGCTCTCGCGAACACCGGGGAGCTGTTTTTT

D gene: NA
J gene: TRBJ1-1
V gene: TRBV18
clone size: NA
CDR3 protein: CASSPDLRITEAFF
CDR3 DNA: TGTGCCAGCTCACCGGATTTACGGATTACTGAAGCTTTCTTT

D gene: NA
J gene: TRBJ1-2
V gene: TRBV9
clone size: NA
CDR3 protein: CASSVGGTVTNYGYTF
CDR3 DNA: TGTGCCAGCAGCGTTGGCGGGACGGTGACTAACTATGGCTACACCTTC

D gene: TRBD1
J gene: TRBJ2-1
V gene: TRBV30
clone size: NA
CDR3 protein: CALQGQGWDNEQFF
CDR3 DNA: TGTGCCTTGCAGGGACAGGGGTGGGACAATGAGCAGTTCTTC

D gene: TRBD2
J gene: TRBJ2-5
V gene: TRBV18
clone size: NA
CDR3 protein: CASSPGLEGTETQYF
CDR3 DNA: TGTGCCAGCTCACCGGGACTAGAGGGAACGGAGACCCAGTACTTC

D gene: TRBD2
J gene: TRBJ2-3
V gene: TRBV7-9
clone size: NA
CDR3 protein: CASSLAVGLETDTQYF
CDR3 DNA: TGTGCCAGCAGCTTAGCGGTGGGACTAGAGACAGATACGCAGTATTTT

D gene: NA
J gene: TRBJ1-2
V gene: TRBV5-4
clone size: NA
CDR3 protein: CASSYSSRDGYTF
CDR3 DNA: TGTGCCAGCAGCTATTCCTCCAGGGATGGCTACACCTTC

D gene: NA
J gene: TRBJ1-2
V gene: TRBV5-6
clone size: NA
CDR3 protein: CASSFDSNGYTF
CDR3 DNA: TGTGCCAGCAGCTTCGACAGTAATGGCTACACCTTC

D gene: TRBD2
J gene: TRBJ2-2
V gene: TRBV5-4
clone size: once
CDR3 protein: CASSSSGRNTGELFF
CDR3 DNA: TGTGCCAGCAGCAGTAGCGGGAGAAACACCGGGGAGCTGTTTTTT